The entry below gives a single TCR beta chain sequence along with its context. The data stem from a study of blood T cell repertoires in COVID-19. Overall study: Material from acute and convalescent COVID-19 was sourced from the United States, Italy and Spain. PBMCs, B-cell-depleted T cells, or T cells provided the cDNA or gDNA that made up the material.

After removal of 5 bases from V and 3 bases from J, the junction contained 3 bases not matched to a gene. This CDR3 comprises 15 residues. Germline CDR1 SGHAT, CDR2 FQNNGV. Under the authors' procedure: Reference gene primers were amplified, and this amplification served to estimate nucleated cell counts. Profiling relied on immunoSEQ multiplex PCR, and the TCRdb table lists in-frame clones only, not all of them. The V and J calls and clone size were taken over from that table, and D and trimming were inferred from the DNA. Here the sample spans tens of thousands of clones, 85% to 90% being singletons.

This TCR was sampled from a woman aged 60-70 years with acute or convalescent COVID-19. The chain uses TRBV11-2 and TRBJ2-3; 12 bases align to TRBD2. The specimen was peripheral blood. This CDR3 reads CASSPGTSGTDTQYF. CDR3 DNA sequence: TGTGCCAGCAGCCCAGGGACTAGCGGGACAGATACGCAGTATTTT.